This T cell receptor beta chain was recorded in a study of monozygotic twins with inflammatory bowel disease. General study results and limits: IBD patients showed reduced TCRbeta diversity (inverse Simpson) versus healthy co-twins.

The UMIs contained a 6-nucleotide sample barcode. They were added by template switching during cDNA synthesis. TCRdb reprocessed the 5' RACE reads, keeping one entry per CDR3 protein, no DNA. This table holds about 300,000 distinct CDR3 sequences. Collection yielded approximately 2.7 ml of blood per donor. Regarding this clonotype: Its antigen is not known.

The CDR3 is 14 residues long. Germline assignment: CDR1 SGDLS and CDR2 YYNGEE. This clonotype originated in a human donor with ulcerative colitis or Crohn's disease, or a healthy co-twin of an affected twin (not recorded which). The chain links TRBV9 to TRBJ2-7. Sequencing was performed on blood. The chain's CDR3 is CASSVDLGTYEQYF.